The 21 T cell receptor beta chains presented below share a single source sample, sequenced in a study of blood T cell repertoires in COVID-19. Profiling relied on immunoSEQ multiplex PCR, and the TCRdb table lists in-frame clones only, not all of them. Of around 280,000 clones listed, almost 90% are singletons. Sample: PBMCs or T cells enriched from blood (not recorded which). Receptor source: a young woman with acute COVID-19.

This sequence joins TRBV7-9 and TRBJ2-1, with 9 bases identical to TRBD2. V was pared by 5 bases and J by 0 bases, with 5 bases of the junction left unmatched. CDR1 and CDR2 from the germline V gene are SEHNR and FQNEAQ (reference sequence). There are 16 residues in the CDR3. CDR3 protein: CASSPFSGSSYNEQFF. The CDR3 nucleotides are TGTGCCAGCAGCCCGTTTAGCGGGAGCTCCTACAATGAGCAGTTCTTC.

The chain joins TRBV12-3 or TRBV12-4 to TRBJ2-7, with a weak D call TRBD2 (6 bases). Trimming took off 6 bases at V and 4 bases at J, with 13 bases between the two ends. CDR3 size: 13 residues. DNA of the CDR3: TGTGCCAGCAGCTTGGGGGGATTTTACGAGCAGTACTTC. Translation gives CASSLGGFYEQYF.

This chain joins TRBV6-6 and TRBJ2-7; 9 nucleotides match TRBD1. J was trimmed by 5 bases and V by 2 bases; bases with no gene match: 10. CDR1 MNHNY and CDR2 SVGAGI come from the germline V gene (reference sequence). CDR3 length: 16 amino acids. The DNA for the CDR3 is TGTGCCAGCAGTTACCCGACCGGGACAGGGCTGGACGAGCAGTACTTC. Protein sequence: CASSYPTGTGLDEQYF.

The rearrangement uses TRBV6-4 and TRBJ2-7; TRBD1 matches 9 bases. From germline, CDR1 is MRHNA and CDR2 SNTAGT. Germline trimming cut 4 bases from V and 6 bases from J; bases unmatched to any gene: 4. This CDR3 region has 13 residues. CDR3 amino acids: CASSVGQGFEQYF. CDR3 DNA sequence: TGTGCCAGCAGTGTGGGACAGGGTTTCGAGCAGTACTTC.

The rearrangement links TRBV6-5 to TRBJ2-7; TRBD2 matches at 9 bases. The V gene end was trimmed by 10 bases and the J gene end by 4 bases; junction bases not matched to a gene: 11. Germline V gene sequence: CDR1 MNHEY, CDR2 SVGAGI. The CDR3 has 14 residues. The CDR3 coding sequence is TGTGCCACCTCGACCCTAGCGGGACCTTACGAGCAGTACTTC. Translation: CATSTLAGPYEQYF.

For the CDR3, the DNA is TGTGCCAGCAGCCAAGATAGTCGAATAACTAATGAAAAACTGTTTTTT. Amino acids: CASSQDSRITNEKLFF. The chain links TRBV3-1 (or the pseudogene TRBV3-2) to TRBJ1-4; D ambiguous. Germline CDR1 is LGHDT and CDR2 is YNNKEL (reference sequence). The CDR3 contains 16 residues. Trimming removed 0 bases at V and 1 base at J, with 9 bases between.

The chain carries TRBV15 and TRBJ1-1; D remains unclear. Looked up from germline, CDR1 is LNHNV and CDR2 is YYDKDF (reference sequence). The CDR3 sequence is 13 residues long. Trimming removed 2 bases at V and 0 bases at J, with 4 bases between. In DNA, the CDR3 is TGTGCCACCAGCAGACAGATGAACACTGAAGCTTTCTTT. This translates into CATSRQMNTEAFF.

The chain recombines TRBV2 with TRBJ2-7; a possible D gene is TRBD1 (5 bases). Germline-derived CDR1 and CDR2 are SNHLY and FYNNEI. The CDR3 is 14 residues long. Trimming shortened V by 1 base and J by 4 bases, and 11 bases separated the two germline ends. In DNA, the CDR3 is TGTGCCAGCAGTGAAGAGGGCAGGGTGTACGAGCAGTACTTC. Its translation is CASSEEGRVYEQYF.

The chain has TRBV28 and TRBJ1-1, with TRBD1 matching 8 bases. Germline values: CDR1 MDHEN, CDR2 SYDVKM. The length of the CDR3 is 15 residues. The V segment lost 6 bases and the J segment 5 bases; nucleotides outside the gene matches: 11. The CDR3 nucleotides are TGTGCCAGCAGCCCAGGGGGCGGGGGAGGGACTGAAGCTTTCTTT. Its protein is CASSPGGGGGTEAFF.

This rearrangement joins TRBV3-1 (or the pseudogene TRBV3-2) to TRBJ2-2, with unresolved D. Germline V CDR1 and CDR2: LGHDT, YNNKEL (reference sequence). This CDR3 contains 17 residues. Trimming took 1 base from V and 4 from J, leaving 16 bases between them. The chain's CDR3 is CASSQVGVSPSTGELFF. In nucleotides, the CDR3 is TGTGCCAGCAGCCAAGTGGGCGTCAGTCCGAGCACCGGGGAGCTGTTTTTT.

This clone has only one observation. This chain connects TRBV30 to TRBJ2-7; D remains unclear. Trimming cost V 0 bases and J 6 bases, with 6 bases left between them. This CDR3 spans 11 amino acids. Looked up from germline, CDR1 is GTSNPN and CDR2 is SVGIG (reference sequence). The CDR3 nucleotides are TGTGCCTGGAGTGTAACAGTCGAGCAGTACTTC. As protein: CAWSVTVEQYF.

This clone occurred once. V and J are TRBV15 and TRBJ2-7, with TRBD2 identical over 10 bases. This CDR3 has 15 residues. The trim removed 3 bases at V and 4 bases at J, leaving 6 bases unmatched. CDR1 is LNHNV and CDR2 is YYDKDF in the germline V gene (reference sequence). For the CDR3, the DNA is TGTGCCACCAGCAGCGCGCCTAGCGGGAGTTACGAGCAGTACTTC. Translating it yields CATSSAPSGSYEQYF.

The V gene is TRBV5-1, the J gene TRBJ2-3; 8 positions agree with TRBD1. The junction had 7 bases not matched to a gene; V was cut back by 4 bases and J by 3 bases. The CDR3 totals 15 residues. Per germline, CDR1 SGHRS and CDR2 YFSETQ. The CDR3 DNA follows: TGCGCCAGCAGCGAAGTGGGACAGGCAACAGATACGCAGTATTTT. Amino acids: CASSEVGQATDTQYF.

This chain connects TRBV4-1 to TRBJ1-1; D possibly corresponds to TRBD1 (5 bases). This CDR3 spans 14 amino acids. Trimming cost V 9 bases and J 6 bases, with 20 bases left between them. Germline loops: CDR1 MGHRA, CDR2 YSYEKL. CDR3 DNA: TGCGCCAGTCATCAAAGCGGGGTGGGGGCTGAAGCTTTCTTT. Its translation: CASHQSGVGAEAFF.

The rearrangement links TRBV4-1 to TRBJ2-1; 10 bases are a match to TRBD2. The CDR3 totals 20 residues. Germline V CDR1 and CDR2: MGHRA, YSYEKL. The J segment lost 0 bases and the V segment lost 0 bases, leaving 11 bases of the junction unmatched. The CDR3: CASSQDRWLAGDSSYNEQFF. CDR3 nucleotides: TGCGCCAGCAGCCAAGATCGGTGGCTAGCGGGGGACAGCTCCTACAATGAGCAGTTCTTC.

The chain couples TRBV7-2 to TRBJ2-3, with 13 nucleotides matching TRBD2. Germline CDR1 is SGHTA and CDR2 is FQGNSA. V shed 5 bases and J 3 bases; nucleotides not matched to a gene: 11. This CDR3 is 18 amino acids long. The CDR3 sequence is CASSPGTSGIQGTDTQYF. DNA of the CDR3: TGTGCCAGCAGCCCCGGGACTAGCGGGATTCAGGGGACAGATACGCAGTATTTT.

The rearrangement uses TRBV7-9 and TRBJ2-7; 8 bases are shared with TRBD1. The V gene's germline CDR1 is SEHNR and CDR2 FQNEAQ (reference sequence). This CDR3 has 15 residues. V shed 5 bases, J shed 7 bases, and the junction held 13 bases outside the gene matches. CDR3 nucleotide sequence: TGTGCCAGCAGCGCCCGGGACAGGACGGGTTGGGAGCAGTACTTC. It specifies CASSARDRTGWEQYF.

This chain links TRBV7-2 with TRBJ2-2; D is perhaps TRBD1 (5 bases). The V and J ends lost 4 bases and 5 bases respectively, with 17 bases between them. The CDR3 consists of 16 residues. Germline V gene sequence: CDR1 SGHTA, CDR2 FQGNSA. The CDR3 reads CASSSQPTGVTGELFF. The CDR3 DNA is TGTGCCAGCAGCTCTCAGCCTACAGGTGTGACCGGGGAGCTGTTTTTT.

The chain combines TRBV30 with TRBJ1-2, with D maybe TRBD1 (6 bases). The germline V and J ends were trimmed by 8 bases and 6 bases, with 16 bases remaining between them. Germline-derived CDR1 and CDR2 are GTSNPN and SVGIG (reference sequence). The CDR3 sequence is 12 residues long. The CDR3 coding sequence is TGTGCCATAAGAGGCAGGGGCGATGGCTACACCTTC. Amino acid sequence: CAIRGRGDGYTF.

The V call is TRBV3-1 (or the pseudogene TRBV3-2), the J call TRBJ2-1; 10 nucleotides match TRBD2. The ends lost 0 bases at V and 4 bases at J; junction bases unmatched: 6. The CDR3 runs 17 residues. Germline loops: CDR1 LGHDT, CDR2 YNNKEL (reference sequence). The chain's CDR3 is CASSQELRAGGYNEQFF. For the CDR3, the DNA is TGTGCCAGCAGCCAAGAACTTCGAGCGGGAGGGTACAATGAGCAGTTCTTC.

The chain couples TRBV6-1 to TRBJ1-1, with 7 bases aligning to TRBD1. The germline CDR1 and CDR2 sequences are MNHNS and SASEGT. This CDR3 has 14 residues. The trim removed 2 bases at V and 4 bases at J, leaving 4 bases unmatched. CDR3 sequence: CASSERAGGTEAFF. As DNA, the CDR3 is TGTGCCAGCAGTGAAAGGGCAGGGGGCACTGAAGCTTTCTTT.